The next 30 T cell receptor beta chains were all read from a single sample in a study of beta chain features in type 1 diabetes. Reverse transcription of all isolated RNA meant that expressed TCRB transcripts were sequenced. Generated by immunoSEQ multiplex PCR, the TCRdb table keeps only in-frame clones and is missing some. The table lists 970,000 or so clones, under 20% of them singletons, with 0.023% in the top ten. Specimen: naive CD4+ T cells from blood. These receptors originate from a woman aged 18-29 years in good health.

This rearrangement joins TRBV29-1 to TRBJ2-1; D unresolved. Germline V gives CDR1 SQVTM, CDR2 ANQGSEA. This CDR3 is built from 9 residues. V lost 7 bases to trimming and J lost 4 bases, with 2 bases between them. The CDR3 here is CSGYNEQFF. CDR3 bases: TGCAGCGGGTACAATGAGCAGTTCTTC.

The V and J genes are TRBV27 and TRBJ1-4, with 7 positions matching TRBD1. The CDR3 runs to 16 residues. CDR1 is MNHEY, CDR2 SMNVEV, per germline (reference sequence). V shed 5 bases, J shed 4 bases, and the junction held 10 bases outside the gene matches. CDR3 bases: TGTGCCAGCAGTCCCCGACCAGGGGGTTTTAATGAAAAACTGTTTTTT. This sequence encodes CASSPRPGGFNEKLFF.

The rearrangement uses TRBV7-2 and TRBJ2-4; TRBD2 aligns across 9 bases. Germline-derived CDR1 and CDR2 are SGHTA and FQGNSA. The J segment lost 4 bases and the V segment lost 1 base, leaving 11 bases of the junction unmatched. This CDR3 has 18 residues. The CDR3 DNA sequence: TGTGCCAGCAGCTTAGATTTAGGTAGCGGGAGACTTAAAAACATTCAGTACTTC. Translation gives CASSLDLGSGRLKNIQYF.

The J gene is TRBJ2-2, the V gene TRBV29-1, with 9 bases aligning to TRBD2. The CDR3 spans 15 residues. Trimming took 3 bases from V and 5 from J; bases not matched to a gene: 7. Germline-derived CDR1 and CDR2 are SQVTM and ANQGSEA. The CDR3 sequence is CSVDVGLAGTGELFF. DNA for the CDR3: TGCAGCGTTGATGTCGGGCTAGCGGGGACCGGGGAGCTGTTTTTT.

The chain has TRBV28 and TRBJ2-2; D not certain. Germline CDR1 MDHEN, CDR2 SYDVKM. Trimming cost V 2 bases and J 6 bases, with 10 bases left between them. This CDR3 has 14 amino acids. The CDR3 loop reads CASSLVGIAGELFF. Here the CDR3 DNA reads TGTGCCAGCAGTTTAGTAGGGATCGCCGGGGAGCTGTTTTTT.

The gene calls are TRBV5-8 and TRBJ2-5; D uncertain. Trimming took 1 base from V and 2 from J, leaving 12 bases between them. The V gene's germline CDR1 is SGHTS and CDR2 YDEGEE. This CDR3 has 15 amino acids. As DNA, the CDR3 is TGTGCCAGCAGCTTGCGGATTGTGGGACAAGAGACCCAGTACTTC. The encoded protein is CASSLRIVGQETQYF. Based on the CDR3 plus reference TRBV5-8 and TRBJ2-5, the full variable domain is EAGVTQSPTHLIKTRGQQATLRCSPISGHTSVYWYQQALGLGLQFLLWYDEGEERNRGNFPPRFSGRQFPNYSSELNVNALELEDSALYLCASSLRIVGQETQYFGPGTRLLVL.

The rearrangement links TRBV6-4 to TRBJ1-5, with 7 positions matching TRBD1. Trimming at V came to 6 bases and at J to 3 bases, leaving 20 bases not matched to a gene. CDR1 MRHNA and CDR2 SNTAGT come from the germline V gene. The CDR3 is made up of 19 amino acids. Here the CDR3 DNA reads TGTGCCAGCAGGGGCCCTACCTTCAGCCGGGACAGATACAATCAGCCCCAGCATTTT. It translates to CASRGPTFSRDRYNQPQHF.

The V gene is TRBV28, the J gene TRBJ2-1; 9 bases fit TRBD1. CDR1 is MDHEN, CDR2 SYDVKM, per germline. Trimming at V came to 3 bases and at J to 4 bases, leaving 4 bases not matched to a gene. The CDR3 runs 15 residues. The chain's CDR3 is CASSLGQGLYNEQFF. As DNA, the CDR3 is TGTGCCAGCAGTTTGGGACAGGGACTTTACAATGAGCAGTTCTTC.

The rearrangement joins TRBV9 to TRBJ2-7, with 11 bases matching TRBD1. The V and J ends lost 7 bases and 7 bases, in that order; junction bases with no gene match: 7. The length of the CDR3 is 13 residues. CDR1 is SGDLS, CDR2 YYNGEE, per germline. CDR3 region: CASQRTGGGEQYF. The CDR3, as DNA: TGTGCCAGCCAACGGACAGGGGGCGGGGAGCAGTACTTC.

The chain uses TRBV11-2 and TRBJ2-3; a weak D match, TRBD2 (6 bases). The CDR3 runs 14 residues. Germline V gene lookup returns CDR1 SGHAT and CDR2 FQNNGV. Trimming took off 5 bases at V and 6 bases at J, with 15 bases between the two ends. The CDR3 DNA sequence: TGTGCCAGCAGCCGGGACTCACAGATGGATACGCAGTATTTT. It translates to CASSRDSQMDTQYF. The full variable domain, rest sourced from reference TRBV11-2 and TRBJ2-3, is EAGVAQSPRYKIIEKRQSVAFWCNPISGHATLYWYQQILGQGPKLLIQFQNNGVVDDSQLPKDRFSAERLKGVDSTLKIQPAKLEDSAVYLCASSRDSQMDTQYFGPGTRLTVL.

This chain uses TRBV7-8 with TRBJ2-7; maybe TRBD2 (5 bases). The CDR3 consists of 16 residues. The ends were cut back, 2 bases at V and 0 bases at J, with 14 bases in the middle. Per the germline V gene, CDR1 is SGHVS and CDR2 is FQNEAQ. The CDR3, as DNA: TGTGCCAGCAGCTTATCGTGGGTAGCGAGCTCCTACGAGCAGTACTTC. It encodes CASSLSWVASSYEQYF.

The chain carries TRBV9 and TRBJ2-7; D unclear. The CDR3 contains 15 residues. Germline V CDR1 and CDR2: SGDLS, YYNGEE. Trimming took 2 bases from V and 3 from J, leaving 15 bases between them. The CDR3 bases are TGTGCCAGCAGCGTGGACCCTGCCCCGATCTACGAGCAGTACTTC. Amino acid sequence: CASSVDPAPIYEQYF.

This clone was seen only a few times. This is likely a read error, given that the CDR3 carries no conserved phenylalanine or tryptophan at its end. It is unclear where the CDR3 begins or ends on the DNA, so no DNA is shown, and the CDR3 is as TCRdb lists it. This chain uses TRBV7-2 with TRBJ2-3. The CDR3 length equals 11 residues, ends included. Germline values: CDR1 SGHTA, CDR2 FQGNSA. Here the CDR3 reads CASSFTDRDVP.

The gene calls are TRBV7-6 and TRBJ2-1; TRBD2 matches 10 bases. CDR1 and CDR2 from the germline V gene are SGHVS and FNYEAQ. The CDR3 has 17 residues. The ends lost 2 bases at V and 6 bases at J; junction bases unmatched: 10. The CDR3 bases are TGTGCCAGCAGCTTACGCTCCGGGACTAGCGCCGTCAATGAGCAGTTCTTC. This encodes CASSLRSGTSAVNEQFF.

In this sample, this clone turned up a few times. The chain recombines TRBV10-3 with TRBJ1-1; D not resolved. V was cut by 11 bases and J by 1 base, with 8 bases left in between. This CDR3 comprises 11 residues. Germline V gene sequence: CDR1 ENHRY, CDR2 SYGVKD. This CDR3 reads CASRQNTEAFF. The CDR3 coding sequence is TGTGCCTCACGACAGAACACTGAAGCTTTCTTT.

This clone was found a few times. The V call is TRBV2, the J call TRBJ2-2, with 10 bases fitting TRBD2. The CDR3 is 18 residues long. Germline values: CDR1 SNHLY, CDR2 FYNNEI. The trim removed 3 bases at V and 7 bases at J, leaving 14 bases unmatched. In DNA form, the CDR3 reads TGTGCCAGCAGTGAGTGGACTAGCGGCTACGCAGGGGGCGGGGAGCTGTTTTTT. Its translation is CASSEWTSGYAGGGELFF.

This clone was seen a handful of times. The rearrangement links TRBV7-2 to TRBJ1-3; 7 bases agree with TRBD1. CDR3 length equals 17 residues. Losses at the gene ends were 4 bases for V and 0 bases for J; bases not matched to a gene: 9. Germline V gene sequence: CDR1 SGHTA, CDR2 FQGNSA. As DNA, the CDR3 is TGTGCCAGCAGCTATCATTTCAGGGGGAGCTCTGGAAACACCATATATTTT. Its translation: CASSYHFRGSSGNTIYF.

This clone was observed a few times. The V and J genes are TRBV9 and TRBJ2-3; 7 bases are a match to TRBD2. Germline lookup yields CDR1 SGDLS and CDR2 YYNGEE. V lost 2 bases to trimming and J lost 2 bases; unmatched junction nucleotides: 8. This CDR3 comprises 16 residues. CDR3 nucleotides: TGTGCCAGCAGCGTTTCAGCGGGACCTGCCACAGATACGCAGTATTTT. Encoded protein: CASSVSAGPATDTQYF.

The genes are TRBV6-5 and TRBJ2-3, with 9 nucleotides matching TRBD2. V was pared by 6 bases and J by 6 bases, with 10 bases of the junction left unmatched. The CDR3 is 15 residues long. CDR1 MNHEY and CDR2 SVGAGI come from the germline V gene. The CDR3 loop reads CASSASGGLADTQYF. The DNA for the CDR3 is TGTGCCAGCAGCGCAAGCGGGGGGCTGGCGGATACGCAGTATTTT.

This chain links TRBV19 with TRBJ2-4; weak D call: TRBD2 (6 bases). V was trimmed by 4 bases and J by 6 bases, leaving 7 bases between them. In germline, CDR1 is LNHDA, CDR2 SQIVND (reference sequence). This CDR3 contains 12 residues. CDR3 nucleotide sequence: TGTGCCAGTAGTAAGGGAGGAAACATTCAGTACTTC. It codes for CASSKGGNIQYF.

This clone was seen only once. The V and J genes are TRBV6-5 and TRBJ2-5; no reliable D call. Germline V lookup: CDR1 MNHEY, CDR2 SVGAGI. The CDR3 contains 16 residues. The V end lost 0 bases, the J end lost 3 bases, and 14 bases lay between the germline ends. The DNA of the CDR3 is TGTGCCAGCAGTTACTCCGGTACATTCCATAAAGAGACCCAGTACTTC. This sequence encodes CASSYSGTFHKETQYF.

The sample holds a few counts of this clone. The chain employs TRBV7-3 and TRBJ2-2; TRBD2 agrees at 14 bases. The germline gives CDR1 SGHTA, CDR2 FQGTGA. Unmatched junction bases numbered 2, after V lost 5 bases and J lost 6 bases. The CDR3 loop spans 15 amino acids. This CDR3 is CASSRGLAGAGELFF. The CDR3 DNA is TGTGCCAGCAGCCGGGGACTAGCGGGAGCCGGGGAGCTGTTTTTT.

This clone was seen ten or more times. The CDR3 nucleotides read TGTGCCAGTAGTTGGGGCTACAATGAGCAGTTCTTC. Protein sequence: CASSWGYNEQFF. The J gene is TRBJ2-1, the V gene TRBV19; D is unclear. The length of the CDR3 is 12 residues. Germline V gene data show CDR1 as LNHDA and CDR2 as SQIVND (reference sequence). V lost 5 bases and J lost 3, with 5 bases in between.

V is TRBV19 and J is TRBJ2-2, with D perhaps TRBD2 (6 bases). The CDR3 spans 15 residues. The V end lost 4 bases, the J end lost 6 bases, and 15 bases lay between the germline ends. The V gene's germline CDR1 is LNHDA and CDR2 SQIVND (reference sequence). The DNA for the CDR3 is TGTGCCAGTAGTAGGACGGGGGACGGCGCCGGGGAGCTGTTTTTT. This encodes CASSRTGDGAGELFF.

The chain links TRBV6-5 to TRBJ1-2; a possible D gene is TRBD1 (5 bases). CDR3 length equals 16 residues. CDR1 MNHEY and CDR2 SVGAGI come from the germline V gene. V shed 3 bases and J shed 1 base, with 15 bases lying between them. The CDR3 DNA sequence: TGTGCCAGCAGTTATTCCGTCGGGGGTTTTAACTATGGCTACACCTTC. Protein sequence: CASSYSVGGFNYGYTF.

Here the CDR3 reads CASSLGTAAGNTIYF. In nucleotides, the CDR3 is TGTGCCAGCAGCTTAGGGACTGCAGCTGGAAACACCATATATTTT. The chain recombines TRBV7-6 with TRBJ1-3; D unclear. CDR1 is SGHVS and CDR2 is FNYEAQ in the germline V gene. V dropped 1 base and J dropped 2 bases, with 9 bases sitting between them. This CDR3 contains 15 residues.

The CDR3 DNA follows: TGTGCCAGCAGTCTACAGGGGGCCCGTCAGCCCCAGCATTTT. It translates to CASSLQGARQPQHF. The chain uses TRBV2 and TRBJ1-5; 9 bases agree with TRBD1. V trimming: 5 bases; J trimming: 6 bases; junction bases outside the gene matches: 5. The CDR3 has 14 amino acids. Germline CDR1 and CDR2: SNHLY and FYNNEI.

In its sample, this clone was seen a few times. V gene TRBV7-2 combines with J gene TRBJ2-3; possibly TRBD1 for D (6 bases). Trimming removed 5 bases at V and 10 bases at J, with 10 bases between. This CDR3 has 11 residues. Germline CDR1 and CDR2: SGHTA and FQGNSA. CDR3 sequence (DNA): TGTGCCAGCAGCCTCGAGGGGGCGCAGTATTTT. Encoded protein: CASSLEGAQYF.

Only a few counts were recorded for this clone. The rearrangement links TRBV5-1 to TRBJ2-5; 7 bases match TRBD2. CDR1 is SGHRS, CDR2 YFSETQ, per germline. V lost 2 bases, J lost 5 bases, and 3 bases stayed unmatched. The CDR3 covers 13 residues. CDR3 sequence: CASSFASGETQYF. The CDR3 bases are TGCGCCAGCAGCTTTGCTAGCGGTGAGACCCAGTACTTC.

This clone was seen a handful of times. The chain's CDR3 is CASSSTLRNTQYF. CDR3 sequence (DNA): TGTGCCAGCAGTTCCACCCTACGGAATACGCAGTATTTT. This chain uses TRBV28 with TRBJ2-3; no clear D. From germline, CDR1 is MDHEN and CDR2 SYDVKM. The V gene lost 4 bases and the J gene lost 7 bases, with 12 bases spanning the gap. The CDR3 length is 13 residues.